This TCR beta chain is drawn from a study of Ad26.COV2.S vaccination and SARS-CoV-2 variants. V was clipped by 4 bases and J by 8 bases, with 6 bases between them. There are 11 residues in the CDR3. About this clone: Its antigen is as yet unknown.

Using immunoSEQ multiplex PCR, the repertoire was profiled, and TCRdb retains in-frame clones only, with some absent. The data contain over 130,000 clones, about nine tenths of them seen just once; the ten biggest clones take up 5%. Findings and caveats of the study: Compared with placebo recipients, vaccine recipients had higher spike-specific TCR breadth.

The sequencing here drew on peripheral blood, taken after recovery from COVID-19. This chain links TRBV12-3 or TRBV12-4 with TRBJ2-1; the D is unclear. The clonotype comes from a human donor who had recovered from COVID-19. CDR3 protein: CASSSLHEQFF. The CDR3 DNA reads as TGTGCCAGCAGTTCCCTTCATGAGCAGTTCTTC.